This note documents a single TCR beta chain sequence. Its antigen remains unidentified. This entry belongs to a study of monozygotic twins with inflammatory bowel disease. Looked up from germline, CDR1 is SGDLS and CDR2 is YYNGEE. The CDR3 covers 16 residues. Input per TCR library consisted of around 3.5 ug of total RNA. One entry per CDR3 protein, without DNA, is what TCRdb gives after re-calling the 5' RACE reads. The sample has around 450,000 distinct CDR3 sequences. The study's findings and limits: Fewer shared clonotypes with others were found in IBD patients than in healthy twins, especially with disease activity. Discordant twins had repertoire similarity that did not differ from that of concordant twins, possibly from limited power.

The clonotype was recovered from a human donor with ulcerative colitis or Crohn's disease, or a healthy co-twin of an affected twin (not recorded which). The sequenced sample consisted of blood. This chain connects TRBV9 to TRBJ2-3. Here the CDR3 reads CASSVVGTPSTDTQYF.